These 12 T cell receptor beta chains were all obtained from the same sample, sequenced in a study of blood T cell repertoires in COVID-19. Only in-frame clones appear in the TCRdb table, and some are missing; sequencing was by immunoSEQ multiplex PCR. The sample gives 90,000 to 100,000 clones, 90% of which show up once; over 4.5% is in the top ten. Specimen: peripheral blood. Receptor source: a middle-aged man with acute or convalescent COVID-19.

This CDR3 reads CASKSGGFGETQYF. The DNA for the CDR3 is TGTGCCAGTAAATCCGGAGGGTTTGGAGAGACCCAGTACTTC. V is TRBV19 and J is TRBJ2-5; D may be TRBD2 (6 bases). Trimming removed 7 bases from V and 4 bases from J, with 16 bases in between. Per the germline V gene, CDR1 is LNHDA and CDR2 is SQIVND (reference sequence). The CDR3 loop spans 14 amino acids.

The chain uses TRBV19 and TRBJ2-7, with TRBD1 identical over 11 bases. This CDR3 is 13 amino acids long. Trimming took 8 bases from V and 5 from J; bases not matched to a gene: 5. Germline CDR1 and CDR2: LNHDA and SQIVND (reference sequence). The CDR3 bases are TGTGCCAGTTGGACAGGGGGCAGCGACGAGCAGTACTTC. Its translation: CASWTGGSDEQYF.

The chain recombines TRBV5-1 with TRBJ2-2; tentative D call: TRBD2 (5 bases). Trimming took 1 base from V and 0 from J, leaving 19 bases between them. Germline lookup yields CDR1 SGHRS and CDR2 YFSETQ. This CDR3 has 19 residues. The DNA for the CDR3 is TGCGCCAGCAGCTTGTCAGAGAGTAGGAGGACGACGAACACCGGGGAGCTGTTTTTT. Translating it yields CASSLSESRRTTNTGELFF.

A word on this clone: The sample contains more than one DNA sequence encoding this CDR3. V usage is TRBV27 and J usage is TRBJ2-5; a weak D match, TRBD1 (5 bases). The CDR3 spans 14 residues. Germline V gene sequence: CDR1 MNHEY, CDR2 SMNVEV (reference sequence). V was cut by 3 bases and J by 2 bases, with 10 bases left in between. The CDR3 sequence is CASSFSGLQETQYF. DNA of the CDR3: TGTGCCAGCAGTTTCTCAGGGCTACAAGAGACCCAGTACTTC.

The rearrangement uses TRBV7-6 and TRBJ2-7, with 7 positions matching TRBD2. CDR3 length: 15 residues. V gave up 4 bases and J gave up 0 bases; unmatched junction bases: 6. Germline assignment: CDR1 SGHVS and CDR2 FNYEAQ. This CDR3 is CASSSLAASSYEQYF. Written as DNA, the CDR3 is TGTGCCAGCAGCTCCCTAGCGGCCAGCTCCTACGAGCAGTACTTC.

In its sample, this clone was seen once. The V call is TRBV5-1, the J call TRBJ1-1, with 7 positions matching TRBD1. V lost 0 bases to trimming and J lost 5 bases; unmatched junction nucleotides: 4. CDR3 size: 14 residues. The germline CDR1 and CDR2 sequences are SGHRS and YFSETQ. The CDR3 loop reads CASSLGQGGTEAFF. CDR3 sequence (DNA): TGCGCCAGCAGCTTGGGACAGGGTGGGACTGAAGCTTTCTTT.

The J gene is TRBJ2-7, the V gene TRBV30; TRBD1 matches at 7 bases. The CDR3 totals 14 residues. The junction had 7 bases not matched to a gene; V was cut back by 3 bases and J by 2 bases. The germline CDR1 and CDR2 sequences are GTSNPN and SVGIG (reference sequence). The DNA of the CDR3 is TGTGCCTGGAGGAGGGGACAGCAAACCTACGAGCAGTACTTC. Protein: CAWRRGQQTYEQYF.

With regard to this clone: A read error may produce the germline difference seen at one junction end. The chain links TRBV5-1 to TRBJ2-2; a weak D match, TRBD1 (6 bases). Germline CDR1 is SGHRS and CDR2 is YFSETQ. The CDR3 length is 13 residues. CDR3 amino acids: CASRGTKHRGAVF. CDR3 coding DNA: TGCGCCAGCAGAGGGACAAAACACCGGGGAGCTGTTTTT.

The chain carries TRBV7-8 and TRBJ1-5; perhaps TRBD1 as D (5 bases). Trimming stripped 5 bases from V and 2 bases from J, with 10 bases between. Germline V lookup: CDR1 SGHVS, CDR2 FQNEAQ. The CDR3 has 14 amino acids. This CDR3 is CASSPDSGNQPQHF. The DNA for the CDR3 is TGTGCCAGCAGCCCCGACAGCGGCAATCAGCCCCAGCATTTT.

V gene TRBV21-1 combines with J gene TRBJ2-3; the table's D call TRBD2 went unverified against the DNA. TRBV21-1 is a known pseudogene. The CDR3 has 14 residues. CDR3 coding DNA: TGTGCCAGCAGCAAATCTCCTCGGGGAGATACGCAGTATTTT. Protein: CASSKSPRGDTQYF.

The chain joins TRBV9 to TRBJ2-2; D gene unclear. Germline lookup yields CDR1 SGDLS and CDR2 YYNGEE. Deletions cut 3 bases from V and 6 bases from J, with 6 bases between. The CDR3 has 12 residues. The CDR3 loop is CASSAGSGELFF. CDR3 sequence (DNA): TGTGCCAGCAGCGCCGGGTCCGGGGAGCTGTTTTTT.

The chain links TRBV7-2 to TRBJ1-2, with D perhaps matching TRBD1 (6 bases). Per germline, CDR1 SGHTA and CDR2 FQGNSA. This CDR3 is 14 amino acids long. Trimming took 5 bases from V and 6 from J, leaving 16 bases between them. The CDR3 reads CASSPKGGDHGYTF. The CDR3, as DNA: TGTGCCAGCAGCCCCAAAGGGGGGGATCATGGCTACACCTTC.